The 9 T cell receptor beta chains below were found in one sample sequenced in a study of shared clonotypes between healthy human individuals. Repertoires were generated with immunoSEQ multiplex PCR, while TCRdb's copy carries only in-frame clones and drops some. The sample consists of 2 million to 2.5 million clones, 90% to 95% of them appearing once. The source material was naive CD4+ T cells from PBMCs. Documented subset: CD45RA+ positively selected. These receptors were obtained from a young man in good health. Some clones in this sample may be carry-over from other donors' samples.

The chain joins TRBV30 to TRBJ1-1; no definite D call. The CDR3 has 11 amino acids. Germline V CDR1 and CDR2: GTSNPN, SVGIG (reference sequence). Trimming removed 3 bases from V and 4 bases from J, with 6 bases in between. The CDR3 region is CAWRGSTEAFF. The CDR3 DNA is TGTGCCTGGAGGGGTAGCACTGAAGCTTTCTTT.

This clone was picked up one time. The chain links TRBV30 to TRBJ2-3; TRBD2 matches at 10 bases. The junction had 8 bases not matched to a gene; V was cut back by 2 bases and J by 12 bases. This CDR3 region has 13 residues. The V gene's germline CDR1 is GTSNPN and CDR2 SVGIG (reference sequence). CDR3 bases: TGTGCCTGGAGTCCGGGACTAGCGTTCTCTCAGTATTTT. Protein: CAWSPGLAFSQYF.

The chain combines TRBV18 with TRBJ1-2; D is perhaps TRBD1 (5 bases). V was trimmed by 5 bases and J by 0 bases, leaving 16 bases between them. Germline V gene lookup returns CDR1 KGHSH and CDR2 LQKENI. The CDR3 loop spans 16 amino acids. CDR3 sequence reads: CASSFTQQESNYGYTF. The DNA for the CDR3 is TGTGCCAGCTCATTCACCCAACAGGAGTCTAACTATGGCTACACCTTC.

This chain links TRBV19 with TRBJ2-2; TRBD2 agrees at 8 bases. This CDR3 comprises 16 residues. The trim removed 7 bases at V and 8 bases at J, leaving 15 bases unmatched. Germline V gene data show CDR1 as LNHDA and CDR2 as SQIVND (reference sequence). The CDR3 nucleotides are TGTGCCAGTACTCCTACCGGTCGGGAGGGTAGAGGGGAGCTGTTTTTT. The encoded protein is CASTPTGREGRGELFF.

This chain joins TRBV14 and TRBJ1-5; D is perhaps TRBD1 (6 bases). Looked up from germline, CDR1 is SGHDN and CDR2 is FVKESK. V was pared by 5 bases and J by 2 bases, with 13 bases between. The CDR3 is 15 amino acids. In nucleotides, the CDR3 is TGTGCCAGCAGCTTAGGGGGGCTTGGCAATCAGCCCCAGCATTTT. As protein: CASSLGGLGNQPQHF.

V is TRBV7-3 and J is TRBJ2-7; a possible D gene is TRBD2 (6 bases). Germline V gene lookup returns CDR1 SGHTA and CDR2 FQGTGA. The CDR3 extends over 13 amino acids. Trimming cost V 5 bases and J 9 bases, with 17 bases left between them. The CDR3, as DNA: TGTGCCAGCAGCCCCATTGCGGGGCTCGTGCAGTACTTC. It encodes CASSPIAGLVQYF.

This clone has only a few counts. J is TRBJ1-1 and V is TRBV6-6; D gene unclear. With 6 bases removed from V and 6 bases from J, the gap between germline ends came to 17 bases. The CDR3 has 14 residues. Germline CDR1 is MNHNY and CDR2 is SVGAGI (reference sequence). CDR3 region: CASSLLEGRSEAFF. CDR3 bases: TGTGCCAGCAGCCTCCTGGAAGGGAGGTCTGAAGCTTTCTTT.

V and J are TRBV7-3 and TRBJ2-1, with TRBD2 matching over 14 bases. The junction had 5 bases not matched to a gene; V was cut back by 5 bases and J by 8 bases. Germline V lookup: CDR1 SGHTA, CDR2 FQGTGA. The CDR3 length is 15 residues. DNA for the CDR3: TGTGCCAGCAGCCCCGGGACTAGCGGGAGCTATGAGCAGTTCTTC. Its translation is CASSPGTSGSYEQFF. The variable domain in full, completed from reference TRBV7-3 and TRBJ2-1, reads GAGVSQTPSNKVTEKGKYVELRCDPISGHTALYWYRQSLGQGPEFLIYFQGTGAADDSGLPNDRFFAVRPEGSVSTLKIQRTERGDSAVYLCASSPGTSGSYEQFFGPGTRLTVL.

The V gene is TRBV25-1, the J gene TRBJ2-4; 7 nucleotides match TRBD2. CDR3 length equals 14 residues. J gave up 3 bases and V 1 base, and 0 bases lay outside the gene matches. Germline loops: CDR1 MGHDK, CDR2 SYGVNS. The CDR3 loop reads CASSESGGKNIQYF. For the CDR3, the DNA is TGTGCCAGCAGTGAATCGGGGGGCAAAAACATTCAGTACTTC.